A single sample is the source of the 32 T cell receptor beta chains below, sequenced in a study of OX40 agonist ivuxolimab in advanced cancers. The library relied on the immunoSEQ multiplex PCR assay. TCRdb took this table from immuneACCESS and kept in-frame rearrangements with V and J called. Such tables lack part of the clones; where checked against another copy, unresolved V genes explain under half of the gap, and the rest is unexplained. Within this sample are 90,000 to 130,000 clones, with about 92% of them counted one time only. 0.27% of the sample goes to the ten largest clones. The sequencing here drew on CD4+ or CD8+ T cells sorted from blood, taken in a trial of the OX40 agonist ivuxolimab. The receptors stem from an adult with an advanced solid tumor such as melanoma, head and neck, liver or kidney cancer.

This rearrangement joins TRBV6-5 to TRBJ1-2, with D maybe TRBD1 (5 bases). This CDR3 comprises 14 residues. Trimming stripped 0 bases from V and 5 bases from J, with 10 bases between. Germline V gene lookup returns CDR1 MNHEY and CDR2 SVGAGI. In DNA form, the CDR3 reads TGTGCCAGCAGTTACTCGAGAGGGGTTTATGGCTACACCTTC. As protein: CASSYSRGVYGYTF.

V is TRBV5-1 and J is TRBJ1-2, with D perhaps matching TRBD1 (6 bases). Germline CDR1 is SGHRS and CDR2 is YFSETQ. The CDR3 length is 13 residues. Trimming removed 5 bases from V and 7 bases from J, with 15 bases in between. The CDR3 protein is CASRGTGFGGYTF. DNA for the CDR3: TGCGCCAGCAGGGGAACAGGGTTTGGTGGCTACACCTTC.

CDR3 sequence (DNA): TGTGCCAGTGGGGGCAGCGGGAGTCCAAATACGCAGTATTTT. Translated: CASGGSGSPNTQYF. The chain joins TRBV19 to TRBJ2-3, with TRBD2 matching 8 bases. CDR1 and CDR2 from the germline V gene are LNHDA and SQIVND (reference sequence). The V segment lost 8 bases and the J segment 7 bases; nucleotides outside the gene matches: 11. There are 14 residues in the CDR3. The full variable domain, completed using reference TRBV19 and TRBJ2-3, is DGGITQSPKYLFRKEGQNVTLSCEQNLNHDAMYWYRQDPGQGLRLIYYSQIVNDFQKGDIAEGYSVSREKKESFPLTVTSAQKNPTAFYLCASGGSGSPNTQYFGPGTRLTVL.

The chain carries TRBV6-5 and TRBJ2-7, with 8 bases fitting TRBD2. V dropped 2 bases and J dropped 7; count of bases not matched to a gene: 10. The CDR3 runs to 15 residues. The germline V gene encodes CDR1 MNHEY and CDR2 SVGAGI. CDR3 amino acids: CASSYPGTASGEQYF. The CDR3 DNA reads TGTGCCAGCAGTTACCCTGGGACCGCTAGCGGGGAGCAGTACTTC.

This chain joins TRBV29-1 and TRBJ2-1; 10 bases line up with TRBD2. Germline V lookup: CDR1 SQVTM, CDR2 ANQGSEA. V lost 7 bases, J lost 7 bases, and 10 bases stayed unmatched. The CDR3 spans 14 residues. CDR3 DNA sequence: TGCAGCGCTTCAGCGGGGGGGCACTGGAATGAGCAGTTCTTC. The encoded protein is CSASAGGHWNEQFF.

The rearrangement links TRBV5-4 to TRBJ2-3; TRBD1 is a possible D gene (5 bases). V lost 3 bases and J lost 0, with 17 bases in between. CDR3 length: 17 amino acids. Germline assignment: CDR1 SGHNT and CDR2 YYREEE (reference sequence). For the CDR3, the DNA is TGTGCCAGCAGCTCCCCGACCGGAAGGGGAAGCACAGATACGCAGTATTTT. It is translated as CASSSPTGRGSTDTQYF.

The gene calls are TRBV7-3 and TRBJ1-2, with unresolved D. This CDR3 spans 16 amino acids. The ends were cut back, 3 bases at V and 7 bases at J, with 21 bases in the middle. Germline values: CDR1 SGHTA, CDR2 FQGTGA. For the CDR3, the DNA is TGTGCCAGCAGCTTCTCCGGGAGATCTCCCCTATCTGGCTACACCTTC. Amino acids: CASSFSGRSPLSGYTF.

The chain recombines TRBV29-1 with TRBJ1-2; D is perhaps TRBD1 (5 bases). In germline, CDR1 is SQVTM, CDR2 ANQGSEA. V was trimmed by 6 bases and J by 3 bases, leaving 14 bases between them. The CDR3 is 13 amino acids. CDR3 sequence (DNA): TGCAGCGTCGAACCCCGGGGCCACTATGGCTACACCTTC. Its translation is CSVEPRGHYGYTF.

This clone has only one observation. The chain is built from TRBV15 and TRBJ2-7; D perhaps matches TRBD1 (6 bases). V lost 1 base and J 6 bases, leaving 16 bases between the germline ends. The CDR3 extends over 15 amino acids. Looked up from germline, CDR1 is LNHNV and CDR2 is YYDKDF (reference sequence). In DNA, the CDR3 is TGTGCCACCAGCAGAGGACAGGCCGGACGGGCCGAGCAGTACTTC. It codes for CATSRGQAGRAEQYF. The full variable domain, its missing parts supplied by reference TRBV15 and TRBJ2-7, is DAMVIQNPRYQVTQFGKPVTLSCSQTLNHNVMYWYQQKSSQAPKLLFHYYDKDFNNEADTPDNFQSRRPNTSFCFLDIRSPGLGDTAMYLCATSRGQAGRAEQYFGPGTRLTVT.

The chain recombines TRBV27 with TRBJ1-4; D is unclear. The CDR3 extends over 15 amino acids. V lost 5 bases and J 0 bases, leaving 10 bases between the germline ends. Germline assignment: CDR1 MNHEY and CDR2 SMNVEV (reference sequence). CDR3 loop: CASSPPHATNEKLFF. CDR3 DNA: TGTGCCAGCAGTCCGCCTCATGCAACTAATGAAAAACTGTTTTTT.

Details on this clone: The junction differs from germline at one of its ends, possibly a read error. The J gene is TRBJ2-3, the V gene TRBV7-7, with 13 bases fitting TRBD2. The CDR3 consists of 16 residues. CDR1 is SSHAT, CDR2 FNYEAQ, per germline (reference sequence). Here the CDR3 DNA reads TGTGCTAGCAGCTTAGGACTAGCGGGAGCCACAGATACGCAGTATTTT. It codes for CASSLGLAGATDTQYF.

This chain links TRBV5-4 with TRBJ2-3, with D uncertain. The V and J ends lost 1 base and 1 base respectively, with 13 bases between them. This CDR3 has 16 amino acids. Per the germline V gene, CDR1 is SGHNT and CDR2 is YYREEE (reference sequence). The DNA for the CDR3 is TGTGCCAGCAGCTTGCAACTCCTAGTGGGCACAGATACGCAGTATTTT. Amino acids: CASSLQLLVGTDTQYF.

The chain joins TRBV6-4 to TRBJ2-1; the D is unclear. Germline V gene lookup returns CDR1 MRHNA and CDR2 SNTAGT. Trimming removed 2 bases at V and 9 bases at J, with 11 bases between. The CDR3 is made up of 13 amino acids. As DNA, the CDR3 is TGTGCCAGCAGTGACCAGGCGCTCGGTGAGCAGTTCTTC. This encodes CASSDQALGEQFF.

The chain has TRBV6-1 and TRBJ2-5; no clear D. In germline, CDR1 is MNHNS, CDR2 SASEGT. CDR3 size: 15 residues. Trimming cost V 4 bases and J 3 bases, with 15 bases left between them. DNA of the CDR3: TGTGCCAGCAGTGTACAGTTGTTAGGAGAAGAGACCCAGTACTTC. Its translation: CASSVQLLGEETQYF.

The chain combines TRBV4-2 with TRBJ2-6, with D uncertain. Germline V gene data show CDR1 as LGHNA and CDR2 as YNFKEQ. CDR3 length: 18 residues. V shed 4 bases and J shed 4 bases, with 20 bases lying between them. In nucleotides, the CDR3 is TGTGCCAGCAGCCGCTCTCGTTCCCCCCTCTCCGGGGCCAACGTCCTGACTTTC. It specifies CASSRSRSPLSGANVLTF.

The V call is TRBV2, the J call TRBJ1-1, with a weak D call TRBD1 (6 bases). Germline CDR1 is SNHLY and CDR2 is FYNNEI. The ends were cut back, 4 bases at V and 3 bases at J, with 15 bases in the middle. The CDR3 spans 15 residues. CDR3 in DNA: TGTGCCAGCAGTGCTGTAGGGACAAGGGACACTGAAGCTTTCTTT. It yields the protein CASSAVGTRDTEAFF.

The CDR3 nucleotides read TGTGCCAGCTCACCAGATTCAGTCCGGGACGAGCAGTACTTC. Its protein is CASSPDSVRDEQYF. This chain connects TRBV18 to TRBJ2-7; no clear D. V was shortened by 2 bases and J by 5 bases, with 13 bases between the two germline ends. Germline V gene data show CDR1 as KGHSH and CDR2 as LQKENI. This CDR3 is built from 14 residues. Complete variable domain (other parts from reference TRBV18 and TRBJ2-7): NAGVMQNPRHLVRRRGQEARLRCSPMKGHSHVYWYRQLPEEGLKFMVYLQKENIIDESGMPKERFSAEFPKEGPSILRIQQVVRGDSAAYFCASSPDSVRDEQYFGPGTRLTVT.

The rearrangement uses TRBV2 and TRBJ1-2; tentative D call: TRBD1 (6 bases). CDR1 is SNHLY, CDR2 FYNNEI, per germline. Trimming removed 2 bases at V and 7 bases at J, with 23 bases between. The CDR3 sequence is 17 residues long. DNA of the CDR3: TGTGCCAGCAGTGAAAAAAGTGGGGGCGCACGGGTGAGTGGCTACACCTTC. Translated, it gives CASSEKSGGARVSGYTF.

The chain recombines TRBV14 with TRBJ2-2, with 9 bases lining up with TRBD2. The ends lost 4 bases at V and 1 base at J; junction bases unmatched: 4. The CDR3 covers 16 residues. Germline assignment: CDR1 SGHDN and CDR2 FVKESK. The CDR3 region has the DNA TGTGCCAGCAGCCCGAGACTAGCGGTGAACACCGGGGAGCTGTTTTTT. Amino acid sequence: CASSPRLAVNTGELFF.

CDR3 loop: CASSAFRRDSRLTIYF. The CDR3, as DNA: TGTGCCAGCAGTGCTTTTCGCCGGGACTCCAGATTAACCATATATTTT. The chain uses TRBV2 and TRBJ1-3; D might be TRBD1 (5 bases). V lost 4 bases, J lost 10 bases, and 23 bases lay in between. Germline-derived CDR1 and CDR2 are SNHLY and FYNNEI. The CDR3 runs 16 residues. The entire variable domain, with the rest obtained from reference TRBV2 and TRBJ1-3, is as follows: EPEVTQTPSHQVTQMGQEVILRCVPISNHLYFYWYRQILGQKVEFLVSFYNNEISEKSEIFDDQFSVERPDGSNFTLKIRSTKLEDSAMYFCASSAFRRDSRLTIYFGEGSWLTVV.

The chain's CDR3 is CASSTSGETGELFF. The CDR3 DNA follows: TGTGCCAGCTCGACTAGCGGGGAGACCGGGGAGCTGTTTTTT. The genes are TRBV11-3 and TRBJ2-2; 11 bases align to TRBD2. The CDR3 totals 14 residues. The ends lost 8 bases at V and 5 bases at J; junction bases unmatched: 4. From germline, CDR1 is SGHNT and CDR2 YENEEA. Combining the CDR3 with reference TRBV11-3 and TRBJ2-2 gives the whole variable domain EAGVVQSPRYKIIEKKQPVAFWCNPISGHNTLYWYLQNLGQGPELLIRYENEEAVDDSQLPKDRFSAERLKGVDSTLKIQPAELGDSAVYLCASSTSGETGELFFGEGSRLTVL.

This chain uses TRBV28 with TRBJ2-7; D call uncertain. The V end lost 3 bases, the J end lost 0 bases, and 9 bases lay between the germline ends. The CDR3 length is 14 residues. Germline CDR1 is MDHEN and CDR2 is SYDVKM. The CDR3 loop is CASSFSTDSYEQYF. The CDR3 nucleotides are TGTGCCAGCAGTTTCTCCACTGACTCCTACGAGCAGTACTTC. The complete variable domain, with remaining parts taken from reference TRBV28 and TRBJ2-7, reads DVKVTQSSRYLVKRTGEKVFLECVQDMDHENMFWYRQDPGLGLRLIYFSYDVKMKEKGDIPEGYSVSREKKERFSLILESASTNQTSMYLCASSFSTDSYEQYFGPGTRLTVT.

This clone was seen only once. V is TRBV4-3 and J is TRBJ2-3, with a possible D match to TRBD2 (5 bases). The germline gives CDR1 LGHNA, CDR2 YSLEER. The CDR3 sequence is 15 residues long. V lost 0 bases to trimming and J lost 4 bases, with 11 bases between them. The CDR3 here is CASSQDRGAADTQYF. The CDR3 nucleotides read TGCGCCAGCAGCCAAGATCGGGGAGCCGCAGATACGCAGTATTTT.

As DNA, the CDR3 is TGTGCCAGCAGTGAGGACAGGATTCATGAGCAGTTCTTC. Translating gives CASSEDRIHEQFF. V usage is TRBV6-1 and J usage is TRBJ2-1, with 7 bases that match TRBD1. The germline V gene encodes CDR1 MNHNS and CDR2 SASEGT. The CDR3 consists of 13 residues. The trim removed 3 bases at V and 8 bases at J, leaving 4 bases unmatched.

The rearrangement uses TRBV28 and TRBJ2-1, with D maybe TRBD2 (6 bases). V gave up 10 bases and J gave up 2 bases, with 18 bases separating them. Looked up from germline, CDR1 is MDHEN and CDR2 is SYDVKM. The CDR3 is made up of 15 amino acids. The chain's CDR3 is CATLVLGGTYNEQFF. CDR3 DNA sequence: TGTGCCACCCTTGTTCTGGGCGGGACCTACAATGAGCAGTTCTTC. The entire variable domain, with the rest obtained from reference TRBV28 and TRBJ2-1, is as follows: DVKVTQSSRYLVKRTGEKVFLECVQDMDHENMFWYRQDPGLGLRLIYFSYDVKMKEKGDIPEGYSVSREKKERFSLILESASTNQTSMYLCATLVLGGTYNEQFFGPGTRLTVL.

CDR3 sequence (DNA): TGTGCCAGCTCACCAAACCCGATCCTGAACACTGAAGCTTTCTTT. This translates into CASSPNPILNTEAFF. V usage is TRBV18 and J usage is TRBJ1-1; D not resolved. Germline V gene data show CDR1 as KGHSH and CDR2 as LQKENI. V gave up 2 bases and J gave up 0 bases, with 10 bases separating them. This CDR3 contains 15 residues.

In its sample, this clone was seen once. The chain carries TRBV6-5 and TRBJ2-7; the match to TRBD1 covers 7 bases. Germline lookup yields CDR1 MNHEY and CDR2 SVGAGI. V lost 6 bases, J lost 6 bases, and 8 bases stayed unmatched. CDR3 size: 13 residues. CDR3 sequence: CASSLGQRSEQYF. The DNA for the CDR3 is TGTGCCAGCAGCCTGGGACAGAGGAGCGAGCAGTACTTC.

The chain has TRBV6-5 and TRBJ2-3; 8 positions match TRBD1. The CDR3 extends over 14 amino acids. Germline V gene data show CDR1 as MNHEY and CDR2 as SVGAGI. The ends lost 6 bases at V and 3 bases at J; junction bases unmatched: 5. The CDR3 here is CASSKDRVTDTQYF. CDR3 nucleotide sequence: TGTGCCAGCAGCAAGGACAGGGTGACAGATACGCAGTATTTT.

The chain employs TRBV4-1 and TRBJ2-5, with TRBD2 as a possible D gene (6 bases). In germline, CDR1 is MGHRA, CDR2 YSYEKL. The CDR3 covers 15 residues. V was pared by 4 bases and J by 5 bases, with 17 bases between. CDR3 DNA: TGCGCCAGCAGCCGAGATGGACACCGGGGGGAGACCCAGTACTTC. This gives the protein CASSRDGHRGETQYF.

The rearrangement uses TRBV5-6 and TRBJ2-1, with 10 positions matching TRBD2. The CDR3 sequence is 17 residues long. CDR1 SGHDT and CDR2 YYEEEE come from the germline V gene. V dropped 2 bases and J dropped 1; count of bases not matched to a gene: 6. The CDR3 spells CASSLSASGGSYNEQFF. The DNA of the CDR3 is TGTGCCAGCAGCTTATCGGCTAGCGGGGGTTCCTACAATGAGCAGTTCTTC.

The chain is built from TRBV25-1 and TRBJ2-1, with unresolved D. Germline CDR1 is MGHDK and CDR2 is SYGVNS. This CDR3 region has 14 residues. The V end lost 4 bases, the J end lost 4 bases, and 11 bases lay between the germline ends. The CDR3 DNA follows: TGTGCCAGCAGTGGGAATAAGGATTACAATGAGCAGTTCTTC. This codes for CASSGNKDYNEQFF. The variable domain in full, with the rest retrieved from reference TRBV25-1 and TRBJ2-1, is EADIYQTPRYLVIGTGKKITLECSQTMGHDKMYWYQQDPGMELHLIHYSYGVNSTEKGDLSSESTVSRIRTEHFPLTLESARPSHTSQYLCASSGNKDYNEQFFGPGTRLTVL.

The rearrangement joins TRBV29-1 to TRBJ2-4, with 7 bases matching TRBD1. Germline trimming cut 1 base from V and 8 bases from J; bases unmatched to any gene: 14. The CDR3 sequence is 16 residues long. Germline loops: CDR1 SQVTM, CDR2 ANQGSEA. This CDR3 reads CSVEGAPQGSNYIQYF. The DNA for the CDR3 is TGCAGCGTTGAAGGAGCCCCACAGGGGAGTAATTACATTCAGTACTTC.